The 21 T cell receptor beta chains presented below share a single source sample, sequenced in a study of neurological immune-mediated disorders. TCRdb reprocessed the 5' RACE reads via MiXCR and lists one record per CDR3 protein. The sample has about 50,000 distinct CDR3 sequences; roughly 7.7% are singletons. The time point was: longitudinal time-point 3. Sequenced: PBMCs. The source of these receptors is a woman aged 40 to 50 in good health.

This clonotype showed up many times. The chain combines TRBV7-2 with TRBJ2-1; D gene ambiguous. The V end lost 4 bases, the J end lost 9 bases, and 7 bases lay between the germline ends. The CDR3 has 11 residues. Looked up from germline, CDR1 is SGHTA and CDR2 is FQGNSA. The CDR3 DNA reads TGTGCCAGCAGCTCTAACTTTGAGCAGTTCTTC. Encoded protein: CASSSNFEQFF. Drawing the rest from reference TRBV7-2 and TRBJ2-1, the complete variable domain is GAGVSQSPSNKVTEKGKDVELRCDPISGHTALYWYRQSLGQGLEFLIYFQGNSAPDKSGLPSDRFSAERTGGSVSTLTIQRTQQEDSAVYLCASSSNFEQFFGPGTRLTVL.

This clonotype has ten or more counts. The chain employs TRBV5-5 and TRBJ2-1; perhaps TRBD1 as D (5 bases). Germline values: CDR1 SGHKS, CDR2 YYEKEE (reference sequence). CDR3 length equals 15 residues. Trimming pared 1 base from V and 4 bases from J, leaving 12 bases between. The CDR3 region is CASSLPRVWYNEQFF. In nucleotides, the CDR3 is TGTGCCAGCAGCTTGCCCAGGGTTTGGTACAATGAGCAGTTCTTC. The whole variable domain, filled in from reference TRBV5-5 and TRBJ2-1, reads DAGVTQSPTHLIKTRGQQVTLRCSPISGHKSVSWYQQVLGQGPQFIFQYYEKEERGRGNFPDRFSARQFPNYSSELNVNALLLGDSALYLCASSLPRVWYNEQFFGPGTRLTVL.

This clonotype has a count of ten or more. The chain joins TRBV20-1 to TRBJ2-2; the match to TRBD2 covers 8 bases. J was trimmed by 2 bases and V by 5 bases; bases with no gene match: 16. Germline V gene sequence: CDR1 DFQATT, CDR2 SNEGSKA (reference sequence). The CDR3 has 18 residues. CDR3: CSAGTGGGAGRNTGELFF. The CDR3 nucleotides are TGCAGTGCTGGGACCGGGGGGGGAGCGGGGAGAAACACCGGGGAGCTGTTTTTT.

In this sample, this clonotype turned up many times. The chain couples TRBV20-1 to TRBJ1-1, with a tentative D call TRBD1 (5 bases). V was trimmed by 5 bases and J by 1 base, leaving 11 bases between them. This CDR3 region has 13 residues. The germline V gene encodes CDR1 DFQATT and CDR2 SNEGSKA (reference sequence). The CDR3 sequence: CSAGLQENTEAFF. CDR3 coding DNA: TGCAGTGCTGGGTTACAGGAGAACACTGAAGCTTTCTTT.

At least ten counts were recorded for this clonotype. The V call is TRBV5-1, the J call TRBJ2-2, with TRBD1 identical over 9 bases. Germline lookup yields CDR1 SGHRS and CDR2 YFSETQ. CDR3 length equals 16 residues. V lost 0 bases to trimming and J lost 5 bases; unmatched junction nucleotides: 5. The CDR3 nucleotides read TGCGCCAGCAGCTTGGCCGGGGGACAGGGAACCGGGGAGCTGTTTTTT. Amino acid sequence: CASSLAGGQGTGELFF.

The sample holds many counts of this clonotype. For the CDR3, the DNA is TGCAGCGTTGTGAGGTCTCCTGGGGCCGCGGAGGGCTACACCTTC. It encodes CSVVRSPGAAEGYTF. The chain joins TRBV29-1 to TRBJ1-2; possible D gene TRBD1, 5 bases. Germline CDR1 SQVTM, CDR2 ANQGSEA. V dropped 4 bases and J dropped 8 bases, with 23 bases sitting between them. The CDR3 has 15 amino acids.

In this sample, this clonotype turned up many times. Written as DNA, the CDR3 is TGCGCCAGCAGCTGGGGCACCGGGGAGCTGTTTTTT. Its translation: CASSWGTGELFF. This chain connects TRBV5-1 to TRBJ2-2, with no clear D. Between the trimmed V and J ends, which lost 3 bases and 4 bases, there was a span of 4 bases. CDR1 and CDR2 from the germline V gene are SGHRS and YFSETQ. The CDR3 loop spans 12 amino acids.

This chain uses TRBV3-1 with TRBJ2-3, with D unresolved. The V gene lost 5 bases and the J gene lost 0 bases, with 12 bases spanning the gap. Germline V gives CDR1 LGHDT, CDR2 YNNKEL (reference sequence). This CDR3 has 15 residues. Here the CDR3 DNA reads TGTGCCAGCAGCGGATGGGCAGCTAGCACAGATACGCAGTATTTT. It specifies CASSGWAASTDTQYF.

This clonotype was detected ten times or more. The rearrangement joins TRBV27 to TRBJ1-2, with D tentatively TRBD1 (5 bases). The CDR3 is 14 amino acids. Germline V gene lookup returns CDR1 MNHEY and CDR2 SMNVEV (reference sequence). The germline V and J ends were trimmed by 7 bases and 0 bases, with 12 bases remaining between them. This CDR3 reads CASMRTGSNYGYTF. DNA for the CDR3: TGTGCCAGCATGCGTACAGGATCTAACTATGGCTACACCTTC.

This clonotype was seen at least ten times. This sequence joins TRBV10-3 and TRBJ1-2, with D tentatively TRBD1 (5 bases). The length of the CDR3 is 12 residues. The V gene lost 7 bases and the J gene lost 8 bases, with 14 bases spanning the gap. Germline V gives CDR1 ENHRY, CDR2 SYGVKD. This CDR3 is CAITGTDPGYTF. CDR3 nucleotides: TGTGCCATCACCGGGACGGATCCCGGCTACACCTTC.

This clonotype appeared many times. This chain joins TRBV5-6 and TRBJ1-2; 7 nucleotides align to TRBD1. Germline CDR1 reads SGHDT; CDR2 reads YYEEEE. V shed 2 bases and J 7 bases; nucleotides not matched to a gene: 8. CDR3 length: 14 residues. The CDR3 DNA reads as TGTGCCAGCAGCTTAGGGACAGTTAGCCCTGGCTACACCTTC. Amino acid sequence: CASSLGTVSPGYTF.

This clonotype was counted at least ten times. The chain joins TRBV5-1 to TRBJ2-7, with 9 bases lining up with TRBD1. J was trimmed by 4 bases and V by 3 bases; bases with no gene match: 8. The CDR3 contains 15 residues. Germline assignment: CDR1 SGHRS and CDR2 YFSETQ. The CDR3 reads CASSSSGTGRYEQYF. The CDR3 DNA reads TGCGCCAGCAGCTCTTCCGGGACAGGGAGGTACGAGCAGTACTTC.

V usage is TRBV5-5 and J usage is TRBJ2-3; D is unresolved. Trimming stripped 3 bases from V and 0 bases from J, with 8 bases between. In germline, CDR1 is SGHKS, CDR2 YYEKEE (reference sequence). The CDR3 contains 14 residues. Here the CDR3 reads CASSSAPSTDTQYF. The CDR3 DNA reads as TGTGCCAGCAGCTCAGCCCCTAGCACAGATACGCAGTATTTT.

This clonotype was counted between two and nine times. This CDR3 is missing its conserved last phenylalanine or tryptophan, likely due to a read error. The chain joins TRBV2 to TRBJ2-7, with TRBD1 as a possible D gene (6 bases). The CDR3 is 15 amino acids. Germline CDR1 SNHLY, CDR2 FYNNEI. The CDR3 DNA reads TGTGCTACTGGGGGCTCCGGGACACAACCATACGAGCAGTACCTC. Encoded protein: CATGGSGTQPYEQYL.

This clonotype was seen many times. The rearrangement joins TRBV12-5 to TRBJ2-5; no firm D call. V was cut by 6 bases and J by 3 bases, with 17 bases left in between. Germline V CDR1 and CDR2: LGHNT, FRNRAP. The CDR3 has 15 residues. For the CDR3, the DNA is TGTGCTAGTGGCCTCGATATAGGAGTTAAAGAGACCCAGTACTTC. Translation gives CASGLDIGVKETQYF.

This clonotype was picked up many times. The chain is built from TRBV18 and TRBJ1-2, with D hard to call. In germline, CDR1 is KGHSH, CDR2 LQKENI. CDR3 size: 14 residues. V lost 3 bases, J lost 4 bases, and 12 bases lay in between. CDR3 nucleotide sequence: TGTGCCAGCTCACCCTCGACTCCACTCTATGGCTACACCTTC. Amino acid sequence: CASSPSTPLYGYTF.

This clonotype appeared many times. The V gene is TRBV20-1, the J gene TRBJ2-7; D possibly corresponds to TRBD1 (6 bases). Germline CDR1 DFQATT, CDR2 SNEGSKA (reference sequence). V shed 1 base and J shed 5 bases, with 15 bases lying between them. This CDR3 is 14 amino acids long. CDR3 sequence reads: CSARGVGARDEQYF. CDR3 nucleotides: TGCAGTGCTAGAGGGGTGGGGGCGCGCGACGAGCAGTACTTC.

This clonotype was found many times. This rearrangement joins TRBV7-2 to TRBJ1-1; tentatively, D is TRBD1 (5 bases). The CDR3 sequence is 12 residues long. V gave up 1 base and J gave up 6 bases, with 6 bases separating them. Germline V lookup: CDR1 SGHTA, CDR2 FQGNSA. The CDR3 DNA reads TGTGCCAGCAGCTTAGTGGGGGCTGAAGCTTTCTTT. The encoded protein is CASSLVGAEAFF.

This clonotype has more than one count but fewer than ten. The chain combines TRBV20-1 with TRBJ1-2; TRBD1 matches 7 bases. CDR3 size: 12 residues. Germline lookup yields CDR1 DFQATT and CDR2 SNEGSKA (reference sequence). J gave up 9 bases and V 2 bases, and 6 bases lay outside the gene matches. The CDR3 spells CSARPDRWSYTF. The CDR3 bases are TGCAGTGCTAGACCGGACAGGTGGAGCTACACCTTC.

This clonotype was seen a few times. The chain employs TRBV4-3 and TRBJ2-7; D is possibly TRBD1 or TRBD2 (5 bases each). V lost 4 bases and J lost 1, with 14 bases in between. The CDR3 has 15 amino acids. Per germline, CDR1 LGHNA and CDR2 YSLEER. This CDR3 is CASSLRDGISYEQYF. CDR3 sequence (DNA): TGCGCCAGCAGCCTCCGGGACGGGATTTCCTACGAGCAGTACTTC.

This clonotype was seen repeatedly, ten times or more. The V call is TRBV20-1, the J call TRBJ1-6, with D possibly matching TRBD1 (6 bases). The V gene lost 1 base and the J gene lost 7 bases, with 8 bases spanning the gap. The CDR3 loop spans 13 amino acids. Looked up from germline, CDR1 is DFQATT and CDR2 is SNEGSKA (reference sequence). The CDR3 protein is CSARAGVNSPLHF. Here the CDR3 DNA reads TGCAGTGCTAGAGCAGGGGTCAATTCACCCCTCCACTTT.